The present entry profiles one TCR beta chain with its context. This receptor's antigen is unknown. Base qualities are not provided; no much larger clone lies one nucleotide away. The cohort consisted of approximately 670 healthy bone marrow donors. At the time of sampling, all cohort members were nominally healthy, though unrecorded immune exposures were likely present. The donor tested CMV seropositive, placing the donor among the 289 seropositive members of the cohort. A peripheral blood sample was collected from each donor, and TCR beta sequencing was performed on peripheral blood mononuclear cells. Genomic DNA was extracted from the blood cell samples with the Qiagen DNeasy Blood Extraction Kit. This entry belongs to a study of cytomegalovirus exposure and HLA in healthy donors listed by TCRdb under 2017. Turning to the overall study: In an earlier analysis of 587 of the donors, 276 Gb of sequence data and approximately 120 million unique TCR beta sequences from some 170 million T cells were reported. An early release that covered roughly 600 HLA-typed donors contained approximately 300 gigabases of sequencing data and 85 million to 100 million unique TCR sequences. The genetic ancestry cluster associated with self-reported Caucasian donors included roughly four fifths of the 398 genotyped donors. The study was designed to test whether signatures of past pathogen exposure could be identified by cataloging public T cell receptors. The study used immunosequencing to profile the T cell repertoires of 666 subjects and linked those repertoires to cytomegalovirus serostatus. Besides the first cohort of hundreds of subjects, a separate validation cohort made up of some 110 different subjects was used. High-throughput TCR immunosequencing, statistical association of individual TCRs with disease status, and machine learning were combined to predict cytomegalovirus infection status. A later analysis re-analyzed previously published TCR beta repertoires from 550 to 700 donors and added high-resolution HLA genotyping to study TCR occurrence patterns. In the later analysis, no new phenotypic data were used to find candidate immune exposures; instead, reliance was placed on TCR beta sequences and their occurrence across donors. In an earlier analysis of 587 of the donors, high-throughput TCR beta sequencing was used to judge whether each TCR beta V gene segment behaved as functional or pseudogenic. Donor age, sex, ethnicity and CMV serostatus were collected together with the repertoire data. In a later genetic analysis, genome-wide SNP genotypes for about 65% of the roughly 670 donors were used, and that subset was treated as a discovery cohort. All discovery cohort repertoires had been generated on a single sequencing platform. HLA typing covered class I and class II loci at four-digit resolution. The number of typed donors differed by locus: 629-630 for A, B, C, DRB1 and DQB1; 500 to 550 for DQA1; some 610 for DPA1; and about 470 for DPB1. Because of strong linkage in the cohort, 4 to 6 DR-DQ haplotypes were treated as single units for association and clustering. On average, about 200,000 unique TCR beta nucleotide sequences were sequenced per donor among 398 genotyped donors of the cohort, with roughly 18% of those sequences being non-productive.

CDR1 SGHRS and CDR2 YFSETQ were looked up in the germline V gene. Reading from cysteine to phenylalanine, the CDR3 counts 15 amino acids. Only the CDR3 DNA is retained, 45 bases long and in frame from the first base. Unmatched junction bases come to 9, with V trimmed by 4 bases and J by 9 bases. Receptors were amplified or captured by the immunoSEQ multiplex PCR assay. A mixture of 60 forward primers for TCR Vbeta segments and 13 reverse primers for TCR Jbeta segments was used in the multiplex PCR. A multiplex PCR assay on genomic DNA amplified the CDR3 region of rearranged TCR beta genes. The Illumina HiSeq System was used to sequence the amplified TCR beta libraries as 87-base-pair reads. The paper's processing steps were these. Across the 640 or so repertoires, a later analysis counted approximately 83 million unique TCR beta chains, 9 million to 14 million of which were shared by at least two donors. Raw reads were error-corrected and collapsed into unique sequences by a nearest-neighbor algorithm in which closely related sequences were merged to remove PCR and sequencing errors. CDR3 sequences were aligned to IMGT reference sequences to assign V, D and J gene segments. For a sequence to be retained, a match of at least six nucleotides was required to both a V gene segment and a J gene segment. A rearrangement was called productive if the CDR3 had no stop codons and remained in frame with V and J, and every other rearrangement was called non-productive. CDR3 was defined according to IMGT convention as the region running from the second conserved V-encoded cysteine to the conserved J-encoded phenylalanine. The earlier analysis of about 620 of the donors excluded sequences that lacked an unambiguous match to a single V gene segment. An earlier analysis of 450 to 650 of the donors called V segments functional above 56.7% productive rearrangements and segregating when the between-donor standard deviation exceeded 5%. A statistical classification framework was built for diagnosing cytomegalovirus status from the catalog of TCR beta chain sequences. In a later analysis, TCR nucleotide sequences were compared against IMGT/GENE-DB human TR gene sequences so that V and J genes could be assigned. In a later analysis, CDR3 sequences and most-parsimonious VDJ recombination scenarios were assigned using the TCRdist pipeline. A later analysis defined each TCR beta chain by its CDR3 amino acid sequence plus V-gene family, and excluded reads lacking a unique V-gene family. To address suspected cross-contamination and a sequencing artifact, a later analysis removed approximately 600 highly shared, low-generation-probability nucleotide sequences. A later analysis calculated a clonal expansion index for each public chain from normalized within-repertoire ranks of inferred template counts. Generation probabilities in a later analysis came from a VDJ recombination model fitted to out-of-frame rearrangements, and those results were checked against IGoR. In a later analysis, TCR-TCR, TCR-HLA and TCR-CMV co-occurrence was scored with hypergeometric tests, and a repertoire-size bias correction was applied to TCR pairs. In a later analysis, false discovery rates were estimated by permuting HLA or CMV assignments 20 times. A later analysis grouped co-occurring TCRs with DBSCAN, adding TCRdist sequence similarity when clustering within HLA-allele-positive subsets. Repertoires with fewer than 30,000 or more than 120,000 public chains, plus five repertoires with anomalous nucleotide sharing, were excluded from co-occurrence clustering. TCRdb's version of the immuneACCESS table is confined to in-frame rearrangements and falls short of the full clone set. An unresolved V gene accounts for under half of the shortfall where checked; the remainder is of unknown origin. V and J calls and clone size come straight from that table; D and trimming were deduced from the DNA. For this sample the table gives almost 85,000 clones, of which over 75% were detected only once. Around 2.5% of the sample belongs to the ten largest clones.

Broad study findings and their caveats: In vitro tests confirmed that three of the cytomegalovirus-associated TCR beta chains recognize cytomegalovirus antigens. In both the original and validation cohorts, the classifier was reported to diagnose cytomegalovirus status with high specificity and sensitivity. A further reported finding was that TCR beta sequences accurately predicted the HLA-A and HLA-B alleles for most subjects in the first cohort. The earlier analysis of fewer than 750 of the donors excluded about 16 rarely observed V segments, including chromosome 9 orphons, because counts were too low. Most TCR sequences were observed very rarely across donors, whereas some public TCRs were present in many individuals. Correlated functional status among segregating V segments might reflect linkage disequilibrium, but an unknown experimental factor could not be ruled out. According to a later analysis, parvovirus B19, influenza, CMV and Epstein-Barr virus appeared linked to several top co-occurrence clusters. Sequencing depth was assumed to be roughly uniform across donors in the presence/absence analyses, though that assumption may not hold. A later genetic analysis reported fewer N-insertions in productive TCRs among donors in an Asian-associated ancestry cluster than the roughly 720-donor mean. In a later analysis, TCR association rates were found to vary across HLA loci, with the most associated TCRs seen for DRB1 alleles and the fewest for HLA-C alleles. The authors suggested that the approach could potentially be extended to other disease states and immunological phenotypes. A later analysis associated about 17,000 TCR beta sequences with specific HLA alleles at a false discovery rate of 0.05. A later genetic analysis associated a missense DCLRE1C variant with V-gene and J-gene trimming of TCR beta chains, and an independent cohort replicated the association. In an earlier analysis of approximately 600 of the donors, most TCR beta V segments were observed in productive rearrangements about 87% or about 30% of the time, broadly matching IMGT annotations. In a later analysis, most CMV-associated TCR beta chains were found to appear HLA-restricted, with HLA associations seemingly driven largely by CMV exposure. A cluster of highly shared sequence variants was judged likely to be a technical artifact of the sequencing pipeline. Because the 87-base-pair reads could not distinguish some IMGT-functional V segments, including TRBV6-2 and TRBV6-3, those segments were excluded. When HLA alleles, especially DR and DQ, strongly co-occurred, TCR associations were difficult to assign to individual alleles. CMV serostatus was the only immune exposure information available for the cohort. The study listed 150 to 200 TCR beta chains as associated with cytomegalovirus. In a later analysis, HLA-associated TCR beta chains showed more clonal expansion and lower generation probabilities than non-associated chains that were equally common. HLA typing was unavailable for some donors at each locus, so association tests used only the typed subset. Only TCR beta chains were sequenced in this cohort, and the absence of alpha or paired-chain data limited detectable features.

Sample: PBMCs. The chain employs TRBV5-1 and TRBJ2-1; 11 middle bases align to TRBD1. The clonotype comes from a male donor in good health and CMV-seropositive. The CDR3 amino acid sequence is: CASSLGTGGSVEQFF. The DNA sequence is as follows: TGCGCCAGCAGCCTCGGGACAGGGGGGTCTGTTGAGCAGTTCTTC.